Below, 10 T cell receptor beta chains from the same sample are listed, as sequenced in a study of T cells in Graves' hyperthyroidism and ophthalmopathy. The TCR beta CDR3 regions underwent amplification using RNA transcripts as the source. RT-PCR in the first round (using the HTBI primer set) targeted the TCR CDR3. TCRdb ran MiXCR on the multiplex PCR reads and lists one entry per CDR3 protein. Of about 640,000 distinct CDR3 sequences listed, around 21% are singletons. The sequenced sample was blood. These receptor sequences come from a man younger than 45 with Graves' ophthalmopathy.

This clonotype showed up many times. The chain has TRBV2 and TRBJ2-5; D perhaps matches TRBD2 (7 bases). The CDR3 spans 16 residues. Germline V gives CDR1 SNHLY, CDR2 FYNNEI. V lost 8 bases to trimming and J lost 2 bases, with 21 bases between them. The CDR3 loop is CASGGRLAVKQETQYF. For the CDR3, the DNA is TGTGCCAGCGGGGGGCGGCTAGCGGTAAAACAAGAGACCCAGTACTTC.

This rearrangement joins TRBV20-1 to TRBJ1-1; 11 bases agree with TRBD1. J lost 1 base, V lost 6 bases, and 7 bases had no gene match. CDR1 and CDR2 from the germline V gene are DFQATT and SNEGSKA (reference sequence). The CDR3 has 15 amino acids. CDR3 region: CSAPEGTGGNTEAFF. As DNA, the CDR3 is TGCAGTGCCCCCGAAGGGACAGGGGGGAACACTGAAGCTTTCTTT.

This clonotype came up many times. The chain links TRBV28 to TRBJ1-1; D unclear. Looked up from germline, CDR1 is MDHEN and CDR2 is SYDVKM. V was trimmed by 5 bases and J by 7 bases, leaving 17 bases between them. CDR3 length: 14 residues. CDR3 region: CASSPPWRVIEAFF. The DNA for the CDR3 is TGTGCCAGCAGTCCCCCATGGCGCGTGATTGAAGCTTTCTTT. Full variable domain (missing parts from reference TRBV28 and TRBJ1-1): DVKVTQSSRYLVKRTGEKVFLECVQDMDHENMFWYRQDPGLGLRLIYFSYDVKMKEKGDIPEGYSVSREKKERFSLILESASTNQTSMYLCASSPPWRVIEAFFGQGTRLTVV.

This clonotype was counted at least ten times. The chain recombines TRBV28 with TRBJ1-1; 7 bases match TRBD1. V lost 1 base to trimming and J lost 2 bases; unmatched junction nucleotides: 4. The V gene's germline CDR1 is MDHEN and CDR2 SYDVKM. This CDR3 region has 15 residues. Written as DNA, the CDR3 is TGTGCCAGCAGTTTATACGGGACAGATAACACTGAAGCTTTCTTT. Protein sequence: CASSLYGTDNTEAFF.

This clonotype was picked up a small number of times. The V and J genes are TRBV3-1 and TRBJ1-2; D not resolved. This CDR3 spans 13 amino acids. Germline values: CDR1 LGHDT, CDR2 YNNKEL (reference sequence). The germline V and J ends were trimmed by 3 bases and 10 bases, with 15 bases remaining between them. The CDR3 DNA reads TGTGCCAGCAGCCACCTCAGGACGGTGTTCTACACCTTC. This encodes CASSHLRTVFYTF.

This clonotype was recorded many times. The chain uses TRBV12-3 or TRBV12-4 and TRBJ2-1; D uncertain. V was pared by 3 bases and J by 4 bases, with 10 bases between. CDR3 size: 14 residues. Here the CDR3 reads CASSLAIGYNEQFF. CDR3 bases: TGTGCCAGCAGTTTGGCGATCGGATACAATGAGCAGTTCTTC.

This clonotype was counted at least ten times. The chain employs TRBV2 and TRBJ2-5; D uncertain. Trimming cost V 7 bases and J 1 base, with 10 bases left between them. This CDR3 comprises 13 residues. Germline CDR1 is SNHLY and CDR2 is FYNNEI. Here the CDR3 reads CASKGPAQETQYF. In DNA, the CDR3 is TGTGCCAGCAAAGGTCCCGCCCAAGAGACCCAGTACTTC.

The chain links TRBV28 to TRBJ2-3; 9 bases are a match to TRBD2. CDR1 and CDR2 from the germline V gene are MDHEN and SYDVKM. The CDR3 contains 17 residues. Trimming at V came to 3 bases and at J to 7 bases, leaving 14 bases not matched to a gene. CDR3 loop: CASSFARLAALSHTQYF. The CDR3 DNA follows: TGTGCCAGCAGTTTCGCACGACTAGCGGCCCTATCCCATACGCAGTATTTT.

The chain is built from TRBV3-1 and TRBJ1-4; 7 bases line up with TRBD1. Germline V gene data show CDR1 as LGHDT and CDR2 as YNNKEL (reference sequence). The CDR3 runs 15 residues. J lost 2 bases, V lost 3 bases, and 3 bases had no gene match. In DNA form, the CDR3 reads TGTGCCAGCAGCCAGGGGACAGCTACTAATGAAAAACTGTTTTTT. Translation gives CASSQGTATNEKLFF.

The table lists this clonotype with many counts. The chain combines TRBV6-1 with TRBJ1-1; 10 nucleotides match TRBD1. The junction had 4 bases not matched to a gene; V was cut back by 6 bases and J by 3 bases. Germline values: CDR1 MNHNS, CDR2 SASEGT. The CDR3 runs to 14 residues. Written as DNA, the CDR3 is TGTGCCAGCAGGACAGGGGGCGGGTACACTGAAGCTTTCTTT. It yields the protein CASRTGGGYTEAFF.